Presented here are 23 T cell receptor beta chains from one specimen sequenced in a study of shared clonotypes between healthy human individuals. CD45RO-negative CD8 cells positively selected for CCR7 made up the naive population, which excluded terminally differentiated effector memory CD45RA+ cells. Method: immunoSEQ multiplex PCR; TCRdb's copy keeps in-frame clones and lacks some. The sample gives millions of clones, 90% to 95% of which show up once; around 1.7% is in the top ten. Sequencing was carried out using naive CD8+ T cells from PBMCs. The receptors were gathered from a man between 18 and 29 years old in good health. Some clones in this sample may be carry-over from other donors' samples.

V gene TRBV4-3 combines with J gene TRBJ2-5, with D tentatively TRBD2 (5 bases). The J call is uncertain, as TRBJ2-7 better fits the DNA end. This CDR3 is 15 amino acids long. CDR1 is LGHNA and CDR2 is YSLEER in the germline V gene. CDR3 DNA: TGCGCCAGCAGCCAAGATCGGGATGGCTCCTACGAGCAGTACTTC. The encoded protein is CASSQDRDGSYEQYF.

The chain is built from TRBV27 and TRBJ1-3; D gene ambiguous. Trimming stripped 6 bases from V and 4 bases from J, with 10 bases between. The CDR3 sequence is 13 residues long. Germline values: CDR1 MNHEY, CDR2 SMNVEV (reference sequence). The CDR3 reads CASSPSGGNTIYF. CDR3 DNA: TGTGCCAGCAGCCCAAGTGGGGGAAACACCATATATTTT.

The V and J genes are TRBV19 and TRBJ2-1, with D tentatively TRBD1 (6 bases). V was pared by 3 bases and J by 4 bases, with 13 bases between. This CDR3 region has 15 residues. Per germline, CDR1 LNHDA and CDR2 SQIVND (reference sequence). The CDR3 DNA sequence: TGTGCCAGTAGTATGTGGGCAGGGGTTTACAATGAGCAGTTCTTC. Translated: CASSMWAGVYNEQFF.

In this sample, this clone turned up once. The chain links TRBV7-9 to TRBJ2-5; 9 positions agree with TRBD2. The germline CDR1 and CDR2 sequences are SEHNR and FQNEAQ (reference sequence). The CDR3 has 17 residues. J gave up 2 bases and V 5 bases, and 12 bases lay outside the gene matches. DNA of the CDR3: TGTGCCAGCAGCCCGGAGGGTAGCGGGGGACCACAAGAGACCCAGTACTTC. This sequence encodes CASSPEGSGGPQETQYF.

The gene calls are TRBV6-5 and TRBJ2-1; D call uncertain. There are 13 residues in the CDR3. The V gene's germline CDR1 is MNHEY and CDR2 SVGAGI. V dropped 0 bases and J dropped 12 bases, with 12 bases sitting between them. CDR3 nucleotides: TGTGCCAGCAGTTACTCAGGGAAACCACGGCAGTTCTTC. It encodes CASSYSGKPRQFF.

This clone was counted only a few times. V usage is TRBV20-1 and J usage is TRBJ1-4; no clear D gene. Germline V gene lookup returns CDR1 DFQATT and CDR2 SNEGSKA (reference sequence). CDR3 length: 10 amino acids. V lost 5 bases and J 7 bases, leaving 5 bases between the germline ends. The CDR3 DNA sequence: TGCAGTGCTCCTCGTGAAAAACTGTTTTTT. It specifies CSAPREKLFF.

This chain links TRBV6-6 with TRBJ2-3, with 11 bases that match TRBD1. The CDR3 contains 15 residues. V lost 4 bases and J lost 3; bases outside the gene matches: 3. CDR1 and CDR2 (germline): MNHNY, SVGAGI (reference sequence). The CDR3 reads CASSSRDRGTDTQYF. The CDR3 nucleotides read TGTGCCAGCAGTTCCCGGGACAGGGGGACAGATACGCAGTATTTT.

CDR3 nucleotide sequence: TGTGCCAGCAGTTTACTGGGACCGAGGAGCGATCAGCCCCAGCATTTT. This gives the protein CASSLLGPRSDQPQHF. The gene calls are TRBV27 and TRBJ1-5, with D possibly TRBD1 on 5 matching bases. Germline V CDR1 and CDR2: MNHEY, SMNVEV (reference sequence). The CDR3 has 16 residues. The V and J ends lost 2 bases and 5 bases respectively, with 16 bases between them.

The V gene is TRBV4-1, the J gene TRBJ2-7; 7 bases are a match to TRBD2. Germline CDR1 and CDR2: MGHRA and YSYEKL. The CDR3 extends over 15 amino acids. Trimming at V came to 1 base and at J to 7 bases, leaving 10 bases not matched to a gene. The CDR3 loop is CASSQATGLLQEQYF. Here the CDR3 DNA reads TGCGCCAGCAGCCAAGCGACGGGACTACTACAGGAGCAGTACTTC.

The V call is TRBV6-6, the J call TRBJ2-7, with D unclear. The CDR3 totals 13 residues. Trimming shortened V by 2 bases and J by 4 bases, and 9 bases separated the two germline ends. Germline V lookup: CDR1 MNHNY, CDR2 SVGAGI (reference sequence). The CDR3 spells CASSYETRYEQYF. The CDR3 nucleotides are TGTGCCAGCAGTTACGAGACCCGGTACGAGCAGTACTTC.

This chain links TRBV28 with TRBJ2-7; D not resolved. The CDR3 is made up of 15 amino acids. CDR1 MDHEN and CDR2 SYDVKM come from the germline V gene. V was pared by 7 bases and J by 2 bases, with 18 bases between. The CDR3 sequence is CASTPYTSRAYEQYF. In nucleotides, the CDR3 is TGTGCCAGCACTCCGTACACCTCACGCGCCTACGAGCAGTACTTC.

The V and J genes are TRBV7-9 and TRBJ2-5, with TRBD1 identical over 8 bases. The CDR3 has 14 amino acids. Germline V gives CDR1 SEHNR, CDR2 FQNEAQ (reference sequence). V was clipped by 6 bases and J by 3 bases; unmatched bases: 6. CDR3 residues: CASRRTGNEETQYF. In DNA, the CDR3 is TGTGCCAGCAGACGGACAGGGAACGAAGAGACCCAGTACTTC.

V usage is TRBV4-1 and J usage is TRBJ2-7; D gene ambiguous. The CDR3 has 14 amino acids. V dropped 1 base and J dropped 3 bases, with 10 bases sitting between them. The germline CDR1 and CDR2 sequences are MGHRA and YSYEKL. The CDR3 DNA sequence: TGCGCCAGCAGCCAAGGGGCCAAGAACTACGAGCAGTACTTC. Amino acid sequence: CASSQGAKNYEQYF.

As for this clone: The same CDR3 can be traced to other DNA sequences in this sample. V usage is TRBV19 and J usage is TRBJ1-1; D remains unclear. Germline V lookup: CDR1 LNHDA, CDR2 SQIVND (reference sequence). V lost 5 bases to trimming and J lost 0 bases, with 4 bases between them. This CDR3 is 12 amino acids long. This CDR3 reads CASSLMNTEAFF. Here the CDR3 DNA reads TGTGCCAGTAGTCTTATGAACACTGAAGCTTTCTTT.

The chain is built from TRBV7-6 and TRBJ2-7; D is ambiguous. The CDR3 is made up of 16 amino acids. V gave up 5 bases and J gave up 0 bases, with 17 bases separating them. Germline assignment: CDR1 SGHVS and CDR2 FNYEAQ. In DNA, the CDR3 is TGTGCCAGCAGCCCCTCCACCAGTTCTTCCTCCTACGAGCAGTACTTC. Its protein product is CASSPSTSSSSYEQYF. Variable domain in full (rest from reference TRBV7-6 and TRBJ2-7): GAGVSQSPRYKVTKRGQDVALRCDPISGHVSLYWYRQALGQGPEFLTYFNYEAQQDKSGLPNDRFSAERPEGSISTLTIQRTEQRDSAMYRCASSPSTSSSSYEQYFGPGTRLTVT.

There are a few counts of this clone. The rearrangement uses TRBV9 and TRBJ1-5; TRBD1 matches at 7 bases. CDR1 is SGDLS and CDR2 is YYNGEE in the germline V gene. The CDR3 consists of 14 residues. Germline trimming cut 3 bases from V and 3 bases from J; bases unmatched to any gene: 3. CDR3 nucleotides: TGTGCCAGCAGCGAACAGGGGACCAATCAGCCCCAGCATTTT. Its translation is CASSEQGTNQPQHF.

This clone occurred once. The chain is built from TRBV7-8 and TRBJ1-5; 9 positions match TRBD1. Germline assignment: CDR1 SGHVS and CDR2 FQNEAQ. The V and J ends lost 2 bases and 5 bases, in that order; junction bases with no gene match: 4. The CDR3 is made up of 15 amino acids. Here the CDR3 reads CASSLYRDRDQPQHF. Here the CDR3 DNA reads TGTGCCAGCAGCTTATACCGGGACAGGGATCAGCCCCAGCATTTT.

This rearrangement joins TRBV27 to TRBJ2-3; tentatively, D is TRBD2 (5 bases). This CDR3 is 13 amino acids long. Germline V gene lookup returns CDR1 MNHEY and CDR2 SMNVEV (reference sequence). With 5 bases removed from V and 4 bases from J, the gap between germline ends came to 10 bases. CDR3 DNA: TGTGCCAGCAGTGGCCCCGGGGCAGATACGCAGTATTTT. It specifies CASSGPGADTQYF.

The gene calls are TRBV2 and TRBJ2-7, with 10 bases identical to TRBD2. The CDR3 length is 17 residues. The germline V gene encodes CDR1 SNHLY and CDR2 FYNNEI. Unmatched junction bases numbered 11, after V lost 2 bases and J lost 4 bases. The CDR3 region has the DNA TGTGCCAGCAGTGAAAAGGGTAGGCTAGCGGGGGCTTACGAGCAGTACTTC. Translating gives CASSEKGRLAGAYEQYF.

The CDR3 nucleotides read TGTGCCAGCAGTTTATTACTAAAAGGAGGGAACTATGGCTACACCTTC. Its protein is CASSLLLKGGNYGYTF. V is TRBV28 and J is TRBJ1-2; D ambiguous. Between the trimmed V and J ends, which lost 1 base and 2 bases, there was a span of 14 bases. The CDR3 runs 16 residues. Germline CDR1 and CDR2: MDHEN and SYDVKM.

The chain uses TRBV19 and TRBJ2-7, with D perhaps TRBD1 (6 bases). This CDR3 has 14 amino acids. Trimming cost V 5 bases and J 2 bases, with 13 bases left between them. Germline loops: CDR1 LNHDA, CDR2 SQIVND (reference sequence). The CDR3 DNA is TGTGCCAGTAGTCCAACAGGGCGCCCCTACGAGCAGTACTTC. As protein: CASSPTGRPYEQYF.

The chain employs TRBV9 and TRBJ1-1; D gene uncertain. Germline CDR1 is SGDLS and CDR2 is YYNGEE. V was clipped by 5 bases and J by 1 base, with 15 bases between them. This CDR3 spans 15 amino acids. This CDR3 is CASRESMNPNTEAFF. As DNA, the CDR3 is TGTGCCAGCAGAGAAAGTATGAACCCGAACACTGAAGCTTTCTTT. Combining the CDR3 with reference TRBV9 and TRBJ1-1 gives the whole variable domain DSGVTQTPKHLITATGQRVTLRCSPRSGDLSVYWYQQSLDQGLQFLIQYYNGEERAKGNILERFSAQQFPDLHSELNLSSLELGDSALYFCASRESMNPNTEAFFGQGTRLTVV.

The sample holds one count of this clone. CDR3 protein: CASSLQGFNTGELFF. In nucleotides, the CDR3 is TGTGCCAGCAGCCTACAGGGCTTTAACACCGGGGAGCTGTTTTTT. The chain carries TRBV6-5 and TRBJ2-2; possible D gene TRBD1, 6 bases. Germline V gives CDR1 MNHEY, CDR2 SVGAGI. The CDR3 consists of 15 residues. Between the trimmed V and J ends, which lost 6 bases and 2 bases, there was a span of 13 bases.